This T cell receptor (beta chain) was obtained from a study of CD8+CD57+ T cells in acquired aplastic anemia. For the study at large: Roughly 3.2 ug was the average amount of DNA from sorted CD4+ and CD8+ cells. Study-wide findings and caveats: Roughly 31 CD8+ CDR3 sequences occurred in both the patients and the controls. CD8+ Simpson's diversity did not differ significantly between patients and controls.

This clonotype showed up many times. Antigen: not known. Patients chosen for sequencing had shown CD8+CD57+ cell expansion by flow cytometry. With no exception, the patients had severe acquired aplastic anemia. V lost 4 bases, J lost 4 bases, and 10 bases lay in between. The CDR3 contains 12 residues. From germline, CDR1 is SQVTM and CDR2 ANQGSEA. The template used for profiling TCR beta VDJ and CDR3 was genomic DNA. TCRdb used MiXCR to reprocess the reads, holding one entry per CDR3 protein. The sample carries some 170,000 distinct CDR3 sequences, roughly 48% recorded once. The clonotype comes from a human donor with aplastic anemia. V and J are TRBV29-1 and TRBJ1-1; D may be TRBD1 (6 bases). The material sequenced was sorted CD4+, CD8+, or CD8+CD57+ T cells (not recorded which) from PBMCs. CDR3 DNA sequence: TGCAGCGTTGTCGCAGGGGTCACTGAAGCTTTCTTT. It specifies CSVVAGVTEAFF.